This T cell receptor beta chain was observed in a study of T-cell reconstitution after alpha-beta-depleted transplantation in children. A word on this clonotype: Its antigen is currently unknown.

A library of TCRbeta sequences, prepared with unique molecular identifiers, was generated. TCRdb re-called the PCR reads with MiXCR, one entry per CDR3 protein. The sample consists of approximately 800,000 distinct CDR3 sequences, around 15% of them appearing once. There are 16 residues in the CDR3. Germline assignment: CDR1 SGDLS and CDR2 YYNGEE. V was clipped by 0 bases and J by 1 base, with 11 bases between them. General study points: Newly produced T cells mostly provided counts and TCRbeta diversity after one year, as hyperexpanded clones declined. It was surviving recipient T cells and thymic progenitors that gave some patients high TCRbeta diversity at day 60. The origin of alpha-beta T cells about two months after transplant was reportedly several hundred expanded graft clones.

The sample in question was PBMCs, mostly from graft donor cells, obtained 360 days after TCRalphabeta/CD19-depleted stem cell transplant. This receptor was obtained from a male patient under 18 who had a stem cell transplant for acute lymphoblastic leukemia, so the T cells may come from the graft donor. The chain links TRBV9 to TRBJ2-1; no clear D gene. In DNA, the CDR3 is TGTGCCAGCAGCGTAGTGAAGTCGGGTTCCTACAATGAGCAGTTCTTC. Translating it yields CASSVVKSGSYNEQFF.